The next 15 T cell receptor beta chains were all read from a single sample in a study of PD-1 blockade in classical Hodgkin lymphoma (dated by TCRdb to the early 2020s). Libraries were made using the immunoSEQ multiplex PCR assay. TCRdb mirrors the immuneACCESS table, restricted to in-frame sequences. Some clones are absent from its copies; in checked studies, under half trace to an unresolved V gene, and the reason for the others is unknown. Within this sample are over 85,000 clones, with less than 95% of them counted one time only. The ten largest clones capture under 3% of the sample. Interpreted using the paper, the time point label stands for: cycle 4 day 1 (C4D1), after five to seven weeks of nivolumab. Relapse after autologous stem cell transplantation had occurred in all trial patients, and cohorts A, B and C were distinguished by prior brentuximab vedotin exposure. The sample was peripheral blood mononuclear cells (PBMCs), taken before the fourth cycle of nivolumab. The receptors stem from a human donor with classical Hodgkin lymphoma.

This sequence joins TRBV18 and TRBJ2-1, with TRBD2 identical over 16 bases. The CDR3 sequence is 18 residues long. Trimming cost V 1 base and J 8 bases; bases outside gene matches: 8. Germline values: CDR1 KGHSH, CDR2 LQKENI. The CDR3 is CASSPRLGTSGGVYEQFF. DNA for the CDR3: TGTGCCAGCTCACCACGACTTGGGACTAGCGGGGGGGTATATGAGCAGTTCTTC.

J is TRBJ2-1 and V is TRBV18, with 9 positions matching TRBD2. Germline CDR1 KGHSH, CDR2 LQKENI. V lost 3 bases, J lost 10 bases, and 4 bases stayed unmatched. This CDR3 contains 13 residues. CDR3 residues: CASSPNSGGEQFF. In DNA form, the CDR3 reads TGTGCCAGCTCACCCAATAGCGGGGGCGAGCAGTTCTTC.

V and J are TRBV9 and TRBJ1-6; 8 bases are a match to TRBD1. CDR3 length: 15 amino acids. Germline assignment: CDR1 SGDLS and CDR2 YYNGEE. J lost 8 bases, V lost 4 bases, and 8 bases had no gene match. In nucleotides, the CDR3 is TGTGCCAGCAGCCCAACGACAGGGGTCGATTCACCCCTCCACTTT. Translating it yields CASSPTTGVDSPLHF. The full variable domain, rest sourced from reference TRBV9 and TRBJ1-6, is DSGVTQTPKHLITATGQRVTLRCSPRSGDLSVYWYQQSLDQGLQFLIQYYNGEERAKGNILERFSAQQFPDLHSELNLSSLELGDSALYFCASSPTTGVDSPLHFGNGTRLTVT.

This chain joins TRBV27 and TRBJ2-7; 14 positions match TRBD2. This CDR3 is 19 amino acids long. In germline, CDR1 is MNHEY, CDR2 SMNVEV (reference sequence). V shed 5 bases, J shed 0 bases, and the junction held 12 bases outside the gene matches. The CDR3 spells CASSPAGTSGGRTSYEQYF. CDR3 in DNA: TGTGCCAGCAGTCCCGCCGGGACTAGCGGGGGCCGAACCTCCTACGAGCAGTACTTC.

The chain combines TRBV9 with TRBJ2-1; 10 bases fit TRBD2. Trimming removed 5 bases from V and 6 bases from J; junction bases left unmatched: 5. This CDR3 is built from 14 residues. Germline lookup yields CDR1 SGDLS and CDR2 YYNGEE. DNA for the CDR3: TGTGCCAGCAGACCTAGCGGGGGTAGCAATGAGCAGTTCTTC. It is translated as CASRPSGGSNEQFF.

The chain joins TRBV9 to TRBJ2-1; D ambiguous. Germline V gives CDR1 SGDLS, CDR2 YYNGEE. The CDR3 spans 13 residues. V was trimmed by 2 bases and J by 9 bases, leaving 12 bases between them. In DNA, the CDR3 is TGTGCCAGCAGCGTTCCCCCTTGGAGTGAGCAGTTCTTC. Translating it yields CASSVPPWSEQFF.

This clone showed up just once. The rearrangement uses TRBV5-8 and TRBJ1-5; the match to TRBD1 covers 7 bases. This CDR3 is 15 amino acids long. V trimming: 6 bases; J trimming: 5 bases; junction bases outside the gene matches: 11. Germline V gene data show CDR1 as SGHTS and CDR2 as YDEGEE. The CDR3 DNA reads TGTGCCAGCACCCTCGACAGGGTGAGGGATCAGCCCCAGCATTTT. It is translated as CASTLDRVRDQPQHF.

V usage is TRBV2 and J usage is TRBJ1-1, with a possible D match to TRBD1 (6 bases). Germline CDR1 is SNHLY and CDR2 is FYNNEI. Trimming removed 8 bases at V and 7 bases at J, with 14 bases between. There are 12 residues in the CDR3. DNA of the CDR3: TGTGCCAGCCCAAGGGAGGACAGTGAAGCTTTCTTT. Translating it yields CASPREDSEAFF.

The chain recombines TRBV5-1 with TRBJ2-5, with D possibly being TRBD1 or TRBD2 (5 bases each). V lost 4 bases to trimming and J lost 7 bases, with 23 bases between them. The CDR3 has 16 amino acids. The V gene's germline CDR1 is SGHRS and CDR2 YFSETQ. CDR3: CASSVTGTHPPGTQYF. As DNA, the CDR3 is TGCGCCAGCAGCGTAACCGGGACCCACCCCCCAGGGACCCAGTACTTC.

This CDR3 is CASSIILGSLGTRGANVLTF. The CDR3 DNA follows: TGTGCCAGTAGTATCATTTTAGGTTCTCTGGGGACAAGAGGGGCCAACGTCCTGACTTTC. The genes are TRBV19 and TRBJ2-6, with D tentatively TRBD1 (6 bases). V was clipped by 3 bases and J by 4 bases, with 25 bases between them. Germline-derived CDR1 and CDR2 are LNHDA and SQIVND (reference sequence). The CDR3 runs 20 residues.

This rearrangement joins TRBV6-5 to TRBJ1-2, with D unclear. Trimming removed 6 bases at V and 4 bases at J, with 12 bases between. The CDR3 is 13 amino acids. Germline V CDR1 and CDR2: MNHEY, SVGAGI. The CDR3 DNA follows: TGTGCCAGCAGCCCCGTATCAGGCTATGGCTACACCTTC. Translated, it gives CASSPVSGYGYTF.

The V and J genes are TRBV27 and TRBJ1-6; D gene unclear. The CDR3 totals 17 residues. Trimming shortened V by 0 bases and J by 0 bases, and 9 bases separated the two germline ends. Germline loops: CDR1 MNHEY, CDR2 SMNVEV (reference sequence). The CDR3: CASSLSPWNSYNSPLHF. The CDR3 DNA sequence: TGTGCCAGCAGTTTATCCCCTTGGAACTCCTATAATTCACCCCTCCACTTT.

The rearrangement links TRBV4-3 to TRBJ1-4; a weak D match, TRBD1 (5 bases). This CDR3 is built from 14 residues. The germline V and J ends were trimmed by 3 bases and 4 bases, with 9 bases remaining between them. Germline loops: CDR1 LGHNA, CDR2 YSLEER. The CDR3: CASSHRTNNEKLFF. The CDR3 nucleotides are TGCGCCAGCAGCCACCGGACAAATAATGAAAAACTGTTTTTT.

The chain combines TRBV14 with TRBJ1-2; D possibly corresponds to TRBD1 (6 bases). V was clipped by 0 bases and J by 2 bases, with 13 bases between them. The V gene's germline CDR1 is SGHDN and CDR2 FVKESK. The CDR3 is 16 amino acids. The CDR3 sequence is CASSQDVRTVNYGYTF. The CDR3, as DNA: TGTGCCAGCAGCCAAGATGTTCGGACAGTAAACTATGGCTACACCTTC. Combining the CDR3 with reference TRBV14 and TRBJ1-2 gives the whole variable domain EAGVTQFPSHSVIEKGQTVTLRCDPISGHDNLYWYRRVMGKEIKFLLHFVKESKQDESGMPNNRFLAERTGGTYSTLKVQPAELEDSGVYFCASSQDVRTVNYGYTFGSGTRLTVV.

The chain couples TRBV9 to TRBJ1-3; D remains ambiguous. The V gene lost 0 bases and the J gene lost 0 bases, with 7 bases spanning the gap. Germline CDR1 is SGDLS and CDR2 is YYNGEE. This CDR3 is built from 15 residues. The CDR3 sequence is CASSVDGYSGNTIYF. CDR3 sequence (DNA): TGTGCCAGCAGCGTAGACGGGTACTCTGGAAACACCATATATTTT.